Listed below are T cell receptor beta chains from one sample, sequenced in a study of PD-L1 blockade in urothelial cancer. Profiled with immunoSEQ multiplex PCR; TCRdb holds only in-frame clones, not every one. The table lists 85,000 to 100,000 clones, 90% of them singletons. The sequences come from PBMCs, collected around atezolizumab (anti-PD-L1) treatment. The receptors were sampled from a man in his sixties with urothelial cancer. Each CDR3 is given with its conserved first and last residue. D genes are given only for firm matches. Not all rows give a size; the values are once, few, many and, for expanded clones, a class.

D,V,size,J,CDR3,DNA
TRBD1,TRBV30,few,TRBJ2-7,CAWSVQGWAYEQYF,TGTGCCTGGAGTGTACAGGGGTGGGCCTACGAGCAGTACTTC
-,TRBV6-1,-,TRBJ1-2,CASTLERVDRGYTF,TGTGCCAGCACTCTGGAGAGGGTAGACCGTGGCTACACCTTC
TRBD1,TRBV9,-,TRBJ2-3,CASSVWTGDTDTQYF,TGTGCCAGCAGCGTCTGGACAGGAGACACAGATACGCAGTATTTT
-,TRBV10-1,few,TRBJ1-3,CASSETPDLLGNTIYF,TGCGCCAGCAGCGAAACACCAGATCTTCTTGGAAACACCATATATTTT
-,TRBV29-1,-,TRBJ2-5,CSVGFDGETQYF,TGCAGCGTTGGTTTCGACGGGGAGACCCAGTACTTC
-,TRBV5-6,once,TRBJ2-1,CASSLAAQGGQFF,TGTGCCAGCAGCTTGGCCGCACAGGGCGGGCAGTTCTTC
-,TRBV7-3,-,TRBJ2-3,CASSFGATDTQYF,TGTGCCAGCAGCTTTGGTGCTACGGATACGCAGTATTTT
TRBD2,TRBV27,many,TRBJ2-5,CASSARLAGPLETQYF,TGTGCCAGCAGTGCGAGACTAGCGGGGCCGTTGGAGACCCAGTACTTC
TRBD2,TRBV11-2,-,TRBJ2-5,CASSLGVAGVYETQYF,TGTGCCAGCAGCTTAGGGGTAGCGGGGGTTTATGAGACCCAGTACTTC
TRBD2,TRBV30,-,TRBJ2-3,CAWRISGGTSSTDTQYF,TGTGCCTGGAGGATTAGCGGGGGGACCTCTAGCACAGATACGCAGTATTTT
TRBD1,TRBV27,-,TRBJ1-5,CASSLSPGGQPQHF,TGTGCCAGCAGTTTAAGCCCAGGGGGTCAGCCCCAGCATTTT
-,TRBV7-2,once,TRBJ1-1,CASSSASTANTEAFF,TGTGCCAGCAGCTCGGCCTCGACAGCGAACACTGAAGCTTTCTTT
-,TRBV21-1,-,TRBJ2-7,CARGSRTPYEQYF,TGTGCCAGAGGGAGTAGGACTCCCTACGAGCAGTACTTC
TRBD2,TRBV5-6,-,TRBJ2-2,CASSPSLVAGDTGELFF,TGTGCCAGCAGCCCCTCCCTAGTTGCGGGGGACACCGGGGAGCTGTTTTTT
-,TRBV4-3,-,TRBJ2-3,CASSPGIGDTQYF,TGCGCCAGCAGCCCGGGGATCGGAGATACGCAGTATTTT
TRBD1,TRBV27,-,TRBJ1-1,CASSFQGAENTEAFF,TGTGCCAGCAGTTTTCAGGGGGCTGAGAACACTGAAGCTTTCTTT
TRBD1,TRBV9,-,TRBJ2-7,CASSTGTGYEQYF,TGTGCCAGCAGCACCGGGACAGGGTACGAGCAGTACTTC
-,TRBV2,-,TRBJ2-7,CASSEGLTKPYEQYF,TGTGCCAGCAGTGAAGGACTAACGAAACCCTACGAGCAGTACTTC
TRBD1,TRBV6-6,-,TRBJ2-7,CASTRDRGMNEQYF,TGTGCCAGCACCAGGGACAGGGGGATGAACGAGCAGTACTTC
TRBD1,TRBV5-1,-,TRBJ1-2,CASSGGQGTRGYTF,TGCGCCAGCAGCGGAGGACAGGGGACGAGAGGCTACACCTTC
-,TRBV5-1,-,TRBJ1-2,CASSLGWVGDNYGYTF,TGCGCCAGCAGCTTGGGATGGGTGGGAGATAACTATGGCTACACCTTC
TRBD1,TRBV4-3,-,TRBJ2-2,CASSQGTGVYKVGELFF,TGCGCCAGCAGCCAAGGTACAGGGGTTTACAAGGTCGGGGAGCTGTTTTTT
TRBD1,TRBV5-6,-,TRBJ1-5,CASSLQGYSGNQPQHF,TGTGCCAGCAGCTTACAGGGGTATTCGGGCAATCAGCCCCAGCATTTT
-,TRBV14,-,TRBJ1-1,CASSHGRQTEAFF,TGTGCCAGCAGCCACGGGAGACAGACGGAAGCTTTCTTT
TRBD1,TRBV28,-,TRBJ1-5,CASSPPGQGFQPQHF,TGTGCCAGCAGCCCCCCGGGACAGGGGTTCCAGCCCCAGCATTTT
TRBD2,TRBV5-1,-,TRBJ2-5,CASSLAQLAGEETQYF,TGCGCCAGCAGCTTGGCCCAACTAGCGGGAGAAGAGACCCAGTACTTC
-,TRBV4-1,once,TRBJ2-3,CASSPQSTDTQYF,TGCGCCAGCAGCCCCCAATCCACAGATACGCAGTATTTT
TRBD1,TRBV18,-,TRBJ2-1,CASSPFRDRNNEQFF,TGTGCCAGCTCACCGTTCCGGGACAGAAACAATGAGCAGTTCTTC
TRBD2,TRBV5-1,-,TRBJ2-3,CASSKTSGERGQYF,TGCGCCAGCAGTAAGACTAGCGGGGAACGTGGGCAGTATTTT
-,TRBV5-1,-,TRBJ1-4,CASSLNLRQGNEKLFF,TGCGCCAGCAGCTTGAATCTGAGGCAGGGAAATGAAAAACTGTTTTTT
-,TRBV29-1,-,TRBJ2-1,CSVEDKTGAEFF,TGCAGCGTTGAAGATAAGACAGGAGCTGAGTTCTTC
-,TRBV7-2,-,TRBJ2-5,CASSLVPYVRQETQYF,TGTGCCAGCAGCTTAGTTCCGTATGTTCGGCAAGAGACCCAGTACTTC
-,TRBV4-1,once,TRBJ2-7,CASSQEINGEQYF,TGCGCCAGCAGCCAAGAAATTAACGGCGAGCAGTACTTC
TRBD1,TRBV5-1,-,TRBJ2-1,CASSALGQGIFNEQFF,TGCGCCAGCAGTGCCCTAGGACAGGGAATATTCAATGAGCAGTTCTTC
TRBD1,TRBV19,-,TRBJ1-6,CASSIGTANSPLHF,TGTGCCAGTAGTATTGGGACAGCCAATTCACCCCTCCACTTT
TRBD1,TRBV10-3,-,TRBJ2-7,CAISEGQVSSYEQYF,TGTGCCATCAGTGAGGGACAGGTTAGCTCCTACGAGCAGTACTTC
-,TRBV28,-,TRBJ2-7,CASSFSGGRAYEQYF,TGTGCCAGCAGCTTCTCTGGGGGCAGGGCCTACGAGCAGTACTTC
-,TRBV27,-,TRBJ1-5,CASSLSWGGQPQHF,TGTGCCAGCAGTTTATCATGGGGCGGTCAGCCCCAGCATTTT
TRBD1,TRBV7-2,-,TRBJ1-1,CASSLRQGAEAFF,TGTGCCAGCAGCCTACGACAGGGGGCTGAAGCTTTCTTT
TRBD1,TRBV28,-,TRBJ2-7,CASSSPGQGSYEQYF,TGTGCCAGCAGTTCCCCGGGACAGGGGTCCTACGAGCAGTACTTC
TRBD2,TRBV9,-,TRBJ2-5,CASSAQGLERETQYF,TGTGCCAGCAGCGCGCAGGGACTAGAGAGGGAGACCCAGTACTTC
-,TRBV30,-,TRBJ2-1,CASSVDSYNEQFF,TGTGCCTCTAGCGTAGACTCCTACAATGAGCAGTTCTTC
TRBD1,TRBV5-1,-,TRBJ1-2,CASSLGQGSYYGYTF,TGCGCCAGCAGCTTGGGACAGGGGAGTTACTATGGCTACACCTTC
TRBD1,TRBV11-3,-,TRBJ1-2,CASSLVVIAGGVDGYTF,TGTGCCAGCAGCTTAGTGGTGATAGCAGGGGGAGTAGATGGCTACACCTTC
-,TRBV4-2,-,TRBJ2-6,CASSHDDSSGANVLTF,TGTGCCAGCAGCCACGACGACAGCTCTGGGGCCAACGTCCTGACTTTC
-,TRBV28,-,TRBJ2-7,CASSSLGVSAYEQYF,TGTGCCAGCAGTTCGCTTGGAGTGTCGGCCTACGAGCAGTACTTC
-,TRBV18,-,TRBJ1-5,CATRPERGNQPQHF,TGTGCCACCCGACCGGAGAGGGGCAATCAGCCCCAGCATTTT
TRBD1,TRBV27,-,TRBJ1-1,CASSSRQGSGTEAFF,TGTGCCAGCAGTTCGAGACAGGGGTCGGGCACTGAAGCTTTCTTT
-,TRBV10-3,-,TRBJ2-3,CATLLSGLSTDTQYF,TGTGCCACCCTACTATCAGGGTTGAGCACAGATACGCAGTATTTT
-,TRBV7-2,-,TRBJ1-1,CASSLTRVVNTEAFF,TGTGCCAGCAGCCTCACGCGGGTTGTGAACACTGAAGCTTTCTTT
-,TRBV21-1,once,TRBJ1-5,CASTLVGQGAGSNQPQHF,-
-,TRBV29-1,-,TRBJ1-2,CSAGGGNYGYTF,TGCAGCGCGGGCGGGGGGAATTATGGCTACACCTTC